This TCR beta chain was retrieved from a study of T cell clonality in common variable immunodeficiency. The study, taken as a whole, reports: Reportedly, TCR beta sequences from common variable immunodeficiency showed fewer deletions and N-nucleotide insertions. TCRbeta clonality was increased in CVID versus healthy controls.

This clone was picked up many times. What it binds is unknown. The read ends 3 residues before the CDR3 terminus; that terminus is restored from the germline J gene. V shed 5 bases and J 4 bases; nucleotides not matched to a gene: 8. The V gene's germline CDR1 is SGHNT and CDR2 YYREEE (reference sequence). The CDR3 runs 14 residues. The data were produced by immunoSEQ multiplex PCR, yet TCRdb's version contains in-frame clones alone and is incomplete. This sample shows about 81,000 clones and no singletons; around 0.8% rests with the ten largest. The clonotype was recovered from a person aged 18 to 75 in good health. The rearrangement joins TRBV5-4 to TRBJ2-5; the match to TRBD1 covers 7 bases. Material for sequencing was peripheral blood mononuclear cells. The CDR3 region is CASSRDSFTETQYF. The sequenced CDR3 bases are TGTGCCAGCAGTCGGGACAGCTTTACAGAGACC. Complete variable domain (other parts from reference TRBV5-4 and TRBJ2-5): ETGVTQSPTHLIKTRGQQVTLRCSSQSGHNTVSWYQQALGQGPQFIFQYYREEENGRGNFPPRFSGLQFPNYSSELNVNALELDDSALYLCASSRDSFTETQYFGPGTRLLVL.